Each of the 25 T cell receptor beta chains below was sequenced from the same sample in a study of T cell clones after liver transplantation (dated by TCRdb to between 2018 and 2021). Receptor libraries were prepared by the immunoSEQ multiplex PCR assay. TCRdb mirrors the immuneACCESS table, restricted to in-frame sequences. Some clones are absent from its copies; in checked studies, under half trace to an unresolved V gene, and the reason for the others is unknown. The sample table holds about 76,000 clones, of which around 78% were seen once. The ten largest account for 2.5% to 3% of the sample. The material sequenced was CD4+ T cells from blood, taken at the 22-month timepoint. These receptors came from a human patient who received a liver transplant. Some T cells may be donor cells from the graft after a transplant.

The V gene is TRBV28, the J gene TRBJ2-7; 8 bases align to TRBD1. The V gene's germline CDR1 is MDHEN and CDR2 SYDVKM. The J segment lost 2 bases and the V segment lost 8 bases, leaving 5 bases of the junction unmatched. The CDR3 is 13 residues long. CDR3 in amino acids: CASVQGGTYEQYF. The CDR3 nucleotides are TGTGCCAGCGTACAGGGGGGTACCTACGAGCAGTACTTC.

The CDR3 sequence is CASSVNKNSYNEQFF. CDR3 nucleotide sequence: TGTGCCAGCAGCGTAAACAAAAACTCCTACAATGAGCAGTTCTTC. The genes are TRBV5-4 and TRBJ2-1; D gene ambiguous. Per germline, CDR1 SGHNT and CDR2 YYREEE (reference sequence). This CDR3 region has 15 residues. Trimming took 4 bases from V and 0 from J, leaving 11 bases between them.

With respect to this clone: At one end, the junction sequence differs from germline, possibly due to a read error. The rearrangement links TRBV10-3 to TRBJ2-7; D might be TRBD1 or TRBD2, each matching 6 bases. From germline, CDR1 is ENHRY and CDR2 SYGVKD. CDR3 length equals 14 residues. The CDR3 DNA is TGTGCCACCAGTGAGTCGACTCGGGGGCTCACGCAGTACTTC. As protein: CATSESTRGLTQYF.

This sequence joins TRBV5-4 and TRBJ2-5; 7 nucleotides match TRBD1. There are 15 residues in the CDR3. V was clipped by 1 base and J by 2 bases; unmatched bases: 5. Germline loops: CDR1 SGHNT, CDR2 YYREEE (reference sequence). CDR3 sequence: CASSLRGPGQETQYF. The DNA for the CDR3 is TGTGCCAGCAGCTTGAGGGGGCCTGGACAAGAGACCCAGTACTTC.

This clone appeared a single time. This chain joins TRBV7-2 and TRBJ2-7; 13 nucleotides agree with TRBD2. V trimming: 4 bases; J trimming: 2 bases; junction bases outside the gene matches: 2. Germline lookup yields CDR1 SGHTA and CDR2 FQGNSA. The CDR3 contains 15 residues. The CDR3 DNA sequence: TGTGCCAGCAGCTGGGGGACTAGCGGGGCCTACGAGCAGTACTTC. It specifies CASSWGTSGAYEQYF.

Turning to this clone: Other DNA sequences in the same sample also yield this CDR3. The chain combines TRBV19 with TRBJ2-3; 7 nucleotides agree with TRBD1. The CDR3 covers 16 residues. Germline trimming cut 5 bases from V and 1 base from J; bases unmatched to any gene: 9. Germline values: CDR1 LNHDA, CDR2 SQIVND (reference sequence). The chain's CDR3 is CASSPSRTGGTDTQYF. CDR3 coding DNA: TGTGCCAGTAGTCCCTCCCGCACAGGGGGCACAGATACGCAGTATTTT. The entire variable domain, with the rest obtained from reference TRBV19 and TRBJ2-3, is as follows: DGGITQSPKYLFRKEGQNVTLSCEQNLNHDAMYWYRQDPGQGLRLIYYSQIVNDFQKGDIAEGYSVSREKKESFPLTVTSAQKNPTAFYLCASSPSRTGGTDTQYFGPGTRLTVL.

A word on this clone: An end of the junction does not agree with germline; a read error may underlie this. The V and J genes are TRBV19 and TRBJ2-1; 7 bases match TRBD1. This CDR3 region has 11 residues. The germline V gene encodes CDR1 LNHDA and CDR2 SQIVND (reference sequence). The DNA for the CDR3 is TGTGCCAGTAGTCCACGACAGGGTGGGCTCTTC. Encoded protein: CASSPRQGGLF.

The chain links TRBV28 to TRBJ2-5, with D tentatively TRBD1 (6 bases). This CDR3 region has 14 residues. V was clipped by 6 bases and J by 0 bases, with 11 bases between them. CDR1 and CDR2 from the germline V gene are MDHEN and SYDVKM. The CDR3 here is CASSGQGYQETQYF. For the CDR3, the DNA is TGTGCCAGCAGCGGGCAGGGGTACCAAGAGACCCAGTACTTC.

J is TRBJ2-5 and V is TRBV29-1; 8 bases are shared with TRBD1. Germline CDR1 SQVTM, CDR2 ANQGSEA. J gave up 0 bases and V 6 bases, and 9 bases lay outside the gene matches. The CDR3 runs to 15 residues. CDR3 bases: TGCAGCGTCGAGATTCCAGGGGGCTACCAAGAGACCCAGTACTTC. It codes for CSVEIPGGYQETQYF.

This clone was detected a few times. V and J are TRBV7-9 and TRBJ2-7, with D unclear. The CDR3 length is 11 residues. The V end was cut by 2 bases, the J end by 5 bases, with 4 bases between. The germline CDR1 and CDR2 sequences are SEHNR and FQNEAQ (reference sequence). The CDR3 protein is CASSLFDEQYF. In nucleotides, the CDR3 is TGTGCCAGCAGCTTATTTGACGAGCAGTACTTC. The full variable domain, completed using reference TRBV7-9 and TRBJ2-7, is DTGVSQNPRHKITKRGQNVTFRCDPISEHNRLYWYRQTLGQGPEFLTYFQNEAQLEKSRLLSDRFSAERPKGSFSTLEIQRTEQGDSAMYLCASSLFDEQYFGPGTRLTVT.

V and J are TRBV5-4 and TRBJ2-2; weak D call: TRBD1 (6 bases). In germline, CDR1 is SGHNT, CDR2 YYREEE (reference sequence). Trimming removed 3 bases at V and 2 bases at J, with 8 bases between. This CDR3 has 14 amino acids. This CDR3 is CASSSRGNTGELFF. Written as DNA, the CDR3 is TGTGCCAGCAGCTCCAGGGGTAACACCGGGGAGCTGTTTTTT.

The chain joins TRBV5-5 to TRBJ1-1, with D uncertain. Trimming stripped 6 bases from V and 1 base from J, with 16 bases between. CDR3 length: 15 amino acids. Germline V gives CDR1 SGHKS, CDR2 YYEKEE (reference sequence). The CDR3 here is CASNYYPVGNTEAFF. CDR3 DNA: TGTGCCAGCAACTATTATCCCGTTGGGAACACTGAAGCTTTCTTT. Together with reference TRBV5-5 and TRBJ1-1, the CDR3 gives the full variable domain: DAGVTQSPTHLIKTRGQQVTLRCSPISGHKSVSWYQQVLGQGPQFIFQYYEKEERGRGNFPDRFSARQFPNYSSELNVNALLLGDSALYLCASNYYPVGNTEAFFGQGTRLTVV.

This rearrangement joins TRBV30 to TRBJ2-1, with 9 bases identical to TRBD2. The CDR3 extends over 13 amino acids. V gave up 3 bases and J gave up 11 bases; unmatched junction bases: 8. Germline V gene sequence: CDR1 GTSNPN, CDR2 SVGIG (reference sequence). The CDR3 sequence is CAWRNSGGDQQFF. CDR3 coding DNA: TGTGCCTGGAGAAATAGCGGGGGAGATCAGCAGTTCTTC.

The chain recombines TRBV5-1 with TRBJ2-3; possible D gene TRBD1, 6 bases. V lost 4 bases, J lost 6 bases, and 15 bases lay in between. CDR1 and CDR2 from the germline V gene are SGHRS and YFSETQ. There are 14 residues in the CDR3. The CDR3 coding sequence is TGCGCCAGCAGCCCCAACTATGGGGGCGATACGCAGTATTTT. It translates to CASSPNYGGDTQYF.

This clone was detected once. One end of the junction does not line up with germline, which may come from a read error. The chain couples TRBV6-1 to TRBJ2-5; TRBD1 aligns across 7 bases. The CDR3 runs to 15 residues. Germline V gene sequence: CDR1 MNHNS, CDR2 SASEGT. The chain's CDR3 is CTSIDRERYQETQYF. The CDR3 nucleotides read TGTACCAGTATAGACAGGGAAAGGTACCAAGAGACCCAGTACTTC.

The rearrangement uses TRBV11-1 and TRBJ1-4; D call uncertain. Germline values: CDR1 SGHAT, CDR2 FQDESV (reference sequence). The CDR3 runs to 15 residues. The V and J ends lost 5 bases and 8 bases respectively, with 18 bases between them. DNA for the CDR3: TGTGCCAGCAGCACGTCGCCGGGTCGGGAAGAAAAACTGTTTTTT. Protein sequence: CASSTSPGREEKLFF.

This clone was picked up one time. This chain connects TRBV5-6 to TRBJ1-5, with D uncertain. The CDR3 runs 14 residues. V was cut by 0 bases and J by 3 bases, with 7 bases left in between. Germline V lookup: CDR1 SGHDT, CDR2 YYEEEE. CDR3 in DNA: TGTGCCAGCAGCTTGGCCGGCTACAATCAGCCCCAGCATTTT. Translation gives CASSLAGYNQPQHF.

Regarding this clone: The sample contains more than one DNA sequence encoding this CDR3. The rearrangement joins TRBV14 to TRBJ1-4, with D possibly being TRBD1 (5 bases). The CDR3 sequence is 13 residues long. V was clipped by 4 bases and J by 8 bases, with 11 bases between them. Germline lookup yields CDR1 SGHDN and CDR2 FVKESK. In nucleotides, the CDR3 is TGTGCCAGCAGCCCCAGGGTAGAGGAAAAACTGTTTTTT. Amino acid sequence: CASSPRVEEKLFF.

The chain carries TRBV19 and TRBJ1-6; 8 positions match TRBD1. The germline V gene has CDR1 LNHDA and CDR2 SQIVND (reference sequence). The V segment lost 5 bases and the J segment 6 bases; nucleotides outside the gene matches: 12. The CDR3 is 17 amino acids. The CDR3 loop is CASSLAAGGISNSPLHF. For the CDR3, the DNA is TGTGCCAGTAGTCTTGCCGCAGGGGGCATCTCTAATTCACCCCTCCACTTT.

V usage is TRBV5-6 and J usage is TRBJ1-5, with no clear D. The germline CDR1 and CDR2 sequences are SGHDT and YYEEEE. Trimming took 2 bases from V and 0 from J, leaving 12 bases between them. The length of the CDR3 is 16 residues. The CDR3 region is CASSLGDAYSNQPQHF. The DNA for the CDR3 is TGTGCCAGCAGCTTAGGAGACGCTTATAGCAATCAGCCCCAGCATTTT. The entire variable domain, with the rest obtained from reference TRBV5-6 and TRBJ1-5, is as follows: DAGVTQSPTHLIKTRGQQVTLRCSPKSGHDTVSWYQQALGQGPQFIFQYYEEEERQRGNFPDRFSGHQFPNYSSELNVNALLLGDSALYLCASSLGDAYSNQPQHFGDGTRLSIL.

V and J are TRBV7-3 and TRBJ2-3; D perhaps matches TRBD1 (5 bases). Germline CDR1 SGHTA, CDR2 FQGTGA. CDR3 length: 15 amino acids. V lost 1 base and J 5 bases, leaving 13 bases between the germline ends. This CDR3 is CASSLNSGRIDTQYF. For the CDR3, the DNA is TGTGCCAGCAGCTTAAATTCAGGGCGGATAGATACGCAGTATTTT.

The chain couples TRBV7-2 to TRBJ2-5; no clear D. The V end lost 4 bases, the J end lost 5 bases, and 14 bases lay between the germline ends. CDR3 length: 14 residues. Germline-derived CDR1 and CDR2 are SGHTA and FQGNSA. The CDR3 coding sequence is TGTGCCAGCAGCTACGGACGAAATGGGGAGACCCAGTACTTC. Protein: CASSYGRNGETQYF. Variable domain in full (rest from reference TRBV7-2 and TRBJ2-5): GAGVSQSPSNKVTEKGKDVELRCDPISGHTALYWYRQSLGQGLEFLIYFQGNSAPDKSGLPSDRFSAERTGGSVSTLTIQRTQQEDSAVYLCASSYGRNGETQYFGPGTRLLVL.

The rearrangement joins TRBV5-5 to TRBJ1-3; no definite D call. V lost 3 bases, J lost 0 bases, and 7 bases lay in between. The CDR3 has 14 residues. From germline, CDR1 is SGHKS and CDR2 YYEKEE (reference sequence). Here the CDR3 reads CASSWEPSGNTIYF. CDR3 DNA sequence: TGTGCCAGCAGCTGGGAGCCCTCTGGAAACACCATATATTTT.

The CDR3 region is CASSLPFTGVAETQYF. CDR3 nucleotide sequence: TGTGCCAGCAGCTTGCCCTTCACAGGGGTAGCAGAGACCCAGTACTTC. This sequence joins TRBV7-2 and TRBJ2-5; 7 nucleotides agree with TRBD1. Trimming at V came to 3 bases and at J to 4 bases, leaving 11 bases not matched to a gene. The CDR3 loop spans 16 amino acids. Germline assignment: CDR1 SGHTA and CDR2 FQGNSA.

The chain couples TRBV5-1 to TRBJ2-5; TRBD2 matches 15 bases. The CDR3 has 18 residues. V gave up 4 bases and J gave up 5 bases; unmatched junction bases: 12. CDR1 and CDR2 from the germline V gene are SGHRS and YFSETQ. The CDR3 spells CASSGGLAGGGLGETQYF. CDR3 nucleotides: TGCGCCAGCAGCGGAGGACTAGCGGGAGGGGGATTGGGCGAGACCCAGTACTTC.